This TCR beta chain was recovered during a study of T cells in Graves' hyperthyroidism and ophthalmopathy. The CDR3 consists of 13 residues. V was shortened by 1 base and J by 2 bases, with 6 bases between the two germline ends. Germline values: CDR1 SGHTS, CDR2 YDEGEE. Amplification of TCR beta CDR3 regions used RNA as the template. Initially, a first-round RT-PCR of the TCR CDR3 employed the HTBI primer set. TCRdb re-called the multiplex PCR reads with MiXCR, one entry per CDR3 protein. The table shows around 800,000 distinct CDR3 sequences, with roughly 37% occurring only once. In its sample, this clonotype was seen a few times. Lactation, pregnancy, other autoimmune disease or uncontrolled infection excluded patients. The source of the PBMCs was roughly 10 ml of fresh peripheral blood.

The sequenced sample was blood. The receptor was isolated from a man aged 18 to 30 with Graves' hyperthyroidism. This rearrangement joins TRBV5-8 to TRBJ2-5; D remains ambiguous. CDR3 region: CASSLWIQETQYF. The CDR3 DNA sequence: TGTGCCAGCAGCTTGTGGATACAAGAGACCCAGTACTTC.